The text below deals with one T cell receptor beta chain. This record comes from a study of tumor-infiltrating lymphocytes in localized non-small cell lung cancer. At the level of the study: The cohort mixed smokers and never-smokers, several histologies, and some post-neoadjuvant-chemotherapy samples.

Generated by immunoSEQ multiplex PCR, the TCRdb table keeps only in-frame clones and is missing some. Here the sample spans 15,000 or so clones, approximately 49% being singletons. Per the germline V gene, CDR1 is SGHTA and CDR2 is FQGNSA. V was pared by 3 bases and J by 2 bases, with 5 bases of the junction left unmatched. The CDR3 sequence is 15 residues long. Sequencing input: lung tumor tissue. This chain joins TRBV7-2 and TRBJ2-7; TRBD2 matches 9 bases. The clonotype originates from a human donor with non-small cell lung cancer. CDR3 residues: CASSFQAGGAYEQYF. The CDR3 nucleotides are TGTGCCAGCAGCTTCCAAGCGGGGGGTGCCTACGAGCAGTACTTC.